The 10 T cell receptor beta chains in this list originate from one sample, sequenced in a study of human T cells and chemical hapten exposure. Before extraction, the whole blood was not fractionated, and total RNA was taken from it. Individual cDNA molecules in this library carried unique molecular identifiers. From the reads, TCRdb called clonotypes with MiXCR, one entry per CDR3 protein. The sample consists of 100,000 to 150,000 distinct CDR3 sequences, 6.5% to 10% of them appearing once. The material sequenced was whole blood. The receptors stem from a human donor in good health. Some clones in this sample may be carry-over from other donors' samples.

Comment on this clonotype: At one boundary the junction diverges from the germline segment, which might be a read error. The CDR3 region is CVSSYVAGNTEAFF. Here the CDR3 DNA reads TGTGTCAGCTCCTACGTTGCCGGCAACACTGAAGCTTTCTTT. This rearrangement joins TRBV18 to TRBJ1-1; D remains unclear. Germline V gene data show CDR1 as KGHSH and CDR2 as LQKENI. This CDR3 has 14 residues.

This clonotype was recorded many times. The genes are TRBV27 and TRBJ2-2; D unclear. Germline CDR1 is MNHEY and CDR2 is SMNVEV (reference sequence). The V end was cut by 7 bases, the J end by 0 bases, with 9 bases between. There are 14 residues in the CDR3. The CDR3 bases are TGTGCCAGCACCTCCGCAGCGAACACCGGGGAGCTGTTTTTT. It specifies CASTSAANTGELFF.

V and J are TRBV20-1 and TRBJ1-5; D is unresolved. Trimming cost V 0 bases and J 4 bases, with 10 bases left between them. There are 14 residues in the CDR3. Germline V lookup: CDR1 DFQATT, CDR2 SNEGSKA (reference sequence). The CDR3 nucleotides are TGCAGTGCTAGAGATGGTCGGACTAATCAGCCCCAGCATTTT. Residues: CSARDGRTNQPQHF.

V is TRBV18 and J is TRBJ2-1, with D unclear. The germline gives CDR1 KGHSH, CDR2 LQKENI. Between the trimmed V and J ends, which lost 3 bases and 12 bases, there was a span of 24 bases. CDR3 length equals 16 residues. The CDR3 reads CASSPGFQFNIYGQFF. For the CDR3, the DNA is TGTGCCAGCTCACCTGGTTTCCAGTTCAACATCTATGGGCAGTTCTTC.

In its sample, this clonotype was seen many times. The V and J genes are TRBV6-1 and TRBJ2-7; D is undetermined. The CDR3 is 13 residues long. Germline CDR1 MNHNS, CDR2 SASEGT. V lost 2 bases and J lost 3, with 8 bases in between. CDR3 nucleotides: TGTGCCAGCAGTGAATCAGTCAGCTACGAGCAGTACTTC. This encodes CASSESVSYEQYF.

The table lists this clonotype with a few counts. The chain employs TRBV5-1 and TRBJ2-1, with 10 positions matching TRBD2. The CDR3 is 16 residues long. J gave up 6 bases and V 7 bases, and 13 bases lay outside the gene matches. CDR1 is SGHRS, CDR2 YFSETQ, per germline. The CDR3 spells CASGGGLAGATNEQFF. For the CDR3, the DNA is TGCGCCAGCGGCGGGGGTCTAGCGGGGGCCACCAATGAGCAGTTCTTC.

This clonotype appeared a few times. The chain combines TRBV12-3 or TRBV12-4 with TRBJ1-2, with a possible D match to TRBD1 (5 bases). V was pared by 5 bases and J by 2 bases, with 12 bases between. The CDR3 loop spans 14 amino acids. For the CDR3, the DNA is TGTGCCAGCAGTCCTACCAGACAGAACTATGGCTACACCTTC. It is translated as CASSPTRQNYGYTF.

The CDR3 protein is CASSVGAEGAEQYF. CDR3 DNA: TGCGCCAGCAGCGTAGGGGCCGAGGGAGCTGAGCAGTACTTC. This sequence joins TRBV5-1 and TRBJ2-7; D tentatively reads TRBD1 or TRBD2 (5 bases each). CDR3 size: 14 residues. V was shortened by 4 bases and J by 7 bases, with 18 bases between the two germline ends. The V gene's germline CDR1 is SGHRS and CDR2 YFSETQ.

This clonotype was counted only a few times. V gene TRBV18 combines with J gene TRBJ1-4, with 8 bases aligning to TRBD1. V dropped 0 bases and J dropped 7; count of bases not matched to a gene: 4. This CDR3 has 15 residues. From germline, CDR1 is KGHSH and CDR2 LQKENI. CDR3 residues: CASSPPDRGSEKLFF. The CDR3 DNA follows: TGTGCCAGCTCACCACCAGACAGGGGCAGTGAAAAACTGTTTTTT. Variable domain in full (rest from reference TRBV18 and TRBJ1-4): NAGVMQNPRHLVRRRGQEARLRCSPMKGHSHVYWYRQLPEEGLKFMVYLQKENIIDESGMPKERFSAEFPKEGPSILRIQQVVRGDSAAYFCASSPPDRGSEKLFFGSGTQLSVL.

This clonotype was seen a few times. The V and J genes are TRBV20-1 and TRBJ2-3; TRBD2 might be the D (6 bases). Trimming left V 3 bases short and J 0 bases short, with 13 bases between. The CDR3 has 15 residues. Germline V gene sequence: CDR1 DFQATT, CDR2 SNEGSKA (reference sequence). The CDR3 spells CSASSLAHSTDTQYF. The CDR3 nucleotides are TGCAGTGCTAGTTCGCTAGCGCATAGCACAGATACGCAGTATTTT.